This TCR beta chain originates from a study of OX40 agonist ivuxolimab in advanced cancers. Clones were read by immunoSEQ multiplex PCR, and TCRdb kept only the in-frame ones, dropping some. This sample has approximately 43,000 clones, with about 82% found just once. The CDR3 is 13 amino acids. The V and J ends lost 6 bases and 5 bases respectively, with 10 bases between them. Germline values: CDR1 LNHDA, CDR2 SQIVND (reference sequence). Sequences were derived from CD4+ or CD8+ T cells sorted from blood, sampled in a trial of the OX40 agonist ivuxolimab. The V call is TRBV19, the J call TRBJ1-4; D gene ambiguous. This TCR derives from an adult with an advanced solid tumor such as melanoma, head and neck, liver or kidney cancer. The CDR3 nucleotides are TGTGCCAGTAGCCGGGCTAAGAATGAAAAACTGTTTTTT. Translation: CASSRAKNEKLFF.